The 26 T cell receptor beta chains presented below share a single source sample, sequenced in a study of blood T cells in healthy people across ages. A second roughly 6 to 11 cycle PCR used barcoded and J-beta primers. TCRdb independently ran MiXCR on the 5' RACE reads; one entry per CDR3 protein. The data hold over 500,000 distinct CDR3 sequences, with approximately 26% observed a single time. These data were also filed under a second study, of T cells of mothers and their children.

Sequencing was done on a sample of blood. The receptor set was obtained from a boy under 10 years old in good health.

The chain combines TRBV12-3 or TRBV12-4 with TRBJ2-1, with 8 bases lining up with TRBD2. This CDR3 has 15 amino acids. The ends lost 7 bases at V and 2 bases at J; junction bases unmatched: 7. CDR3 bases: TGTGCCAGCACCCAGGCGGGGGGCCCCTACAATGAGCAGTTCTTC. Amino acids: CASTQAGGPYNEQFF.

The chain is built from TRBV2 and TRBJ2-7; unclear D gene. The J call is in doubt because the DNA end fits TRBJ2-1 better. The CDR3 consists of 16 residues. CDR1 and CDR2 from the germline V gene are SNHLY and FYNNEI. CDR3 sequence (DNA): TGTGCCAGCAGTGAAGAGGGTGTGGCATACGACAATGAGCAGTTCTTC. This codes for CASSEEGVAYDNEQFF.

Notes on this clonotype: At one of its ends the junction is not consistent with the germline gene, which may arise from a read error. This sequence joins TRBV10-2 and TRBJ2-2; a possible D gene is TRBD2 (6 bases). Germline V lookup: CDR1 WSHSY, CDR2 SAAADI. This CDR3 region has 12 residues. CDR3 sequence reads: CASSAEIGGLFF. The CDR3 DNA reads TGCGCCAGCAGTGCCGAAATCGGGGGGCTGTTTTTT.

This clonotype showed up just once. The chain couples TRBV27 to TRBJ2-4, with D tentatively TRBD1 (6 bases). Deletions cut 3 bases from V and 3 bases from J, with 15 bases between. The CDR3 covers 16 residues. The germline V gene has CDR1 MNHEY and CDR2 SMNVEV (reference sequence). In nucleotides, the CDR3 is TGTGCCAGCAGTTTGACCAGGGGCATGGACAAAAACATTCAGTACTTC. It codes for CASSLTRGMDKNIQYF.

In this sample, this clonotype turned up a few times. Sequence at one end of the junction differs from germline and may be a read error. This sequence joins TRBV7-2 and TRBJ1-1, with 10 bases matching TRBD1. Germline CDR1 SGHTA, CDR2 FQGNSA. The CDR3 extends over 18 amino acids. DNA for the CDR3: TGTGCCAGCAGCTTACGGGGGTTGGGGACAGGGGTGAAGACTGGAGCTTTCTTT. This gives the protein CASSLRGLGTGVKTGAFF. The whole variable domain, filled in from reference TRBV7-2 and TRBJ1-1, reads GAGVSQSPSNKVTEKGKDVELRCDPISGHTALYWYRQSLGQGLEFLIYFQGNSAPDKSGLPSDRFSAERTGGSVSTLTIQRTQQEDSAVYLCASSLRGLGTGVKTGAFFGQGTRLTVV.

The chain joins TRBV6-4 to TRBJ2-5; D uncertain. The end of the DNA aligns better with TRBJ2-1, so the J call may be wrong. Germline-derived CDR1 and CDR2 are MRHNA and SNTAGT. The CDR3 is made up of 10 amino acids. For the CDR3, the DNA is TGTGCCAGGCTAGGGTATGAGCAGTTCTTC. This gives the protein CARLGYEQFF.

Only a few counts were recorded for this clonotype. This chain links TRBV3-1 with TRBJ2-5, with D perhaps TRBD2 (5 bases). CDR1 is LGHDT and CDR2 is YNNKEL in the germline V gene (reference sequence). CDR3 length: 14 amino acids. Between the trimmed V and J ends, which lost 3 bases and 9 bases, there was a span of 17 bases. The CDR3 spells CASSHIDNAGAQYF. CDR3 DNA sequence: TGTGCCAGCAGCCATATCGACAATGCCGGGGCCCAGTACTTC.

This chain joins TRBV30 and TRBJ2-7, with TRBD2 as a possible D gene (6 bases). The CDR3 runs 13 residues. Germline CDR1 reads GTSNPN; CDR2 reads SVGIG (reference sequence). Between the trimmed V and J ends, which lost 5 bases and 9 bases, there was a span of 20 bases. Here the CDR3 DNA reads TGTGCCTGGGCGGGACTGGCATCTACGAGGCAGTACTTC. Translated: CAWAGLASTRQYF.

This chain links TRBV4-2 with TRBJ2-5; TRBD1 aligns across 9 bases. Matching the DNA end better, TRBJ2-1 makes the J call doubtful. The germline V gene encodes CDR1 LGHNA and CDR2 YNFKEQ. CDR3 size: 17 residues. The CDR3 nucleotides read TGTGCCAGCAGCCAAGATTACGGGACAGGGATATTCAATGAGCAGTTCTTC. Protein sequence: CASSQDYGTGIFNEQFF.

As for this clonotype: One end of the junction is discordant with germline, which a read error may explain. CDR3 in DNA: TGCGCCAGCCGCTTGGAAGAGGGAGGAACAGTGGCTTTCTTT. This sequence encodes CASRLEEGGTVAFF. The chain is built from TRBV5-1 and TRBJ1-1; D gene ambiguous. Germline CDR1 and CDR2: SGHRS and YFSETQ. The CDR3 totals 14 residues.

In regard to this clonotype: An end of the junction does not agree with germline; a read error may underlie this. CDR3 bases: TGTGCCGGCAGGCCCACCGGGACCACCGCCGGGGAGCTGTTTTTT. Its protein is CAGRPTGTTAGELFF. The chain joins TRBV12-3 or TRBV12-4 to TRBJ2-2; the D gene could be TRBD1 or TRBD2 (5 bases each). The length of the CDR3 is 15 residues.

The chain links TRBV4-1 to TRBJ2-4, with D possibly TRBD1 on 6 matching bases. The CDR3 consists of 14 residues. CDR1 MGHRA and CDR2 YSYEKL come from the germline V gene. The germline V and J ends were trimmed by 1 base and 5 bases, with 9 bases remaining between them. In DNA form, the CDR3 reads TGCGCCAGCAGCCAAGTTTACAGGGAAAACATTCAGTACTTC. Residues: CASSQVYRENIQYF.

This chain connects TRBV6-6 to TRBJ2-5; TRBD1 or TRBD2 may be the D gene (6 bases each). The J call may be faulty, since TRBJ2-7 better matches the DNA end. CDR1 and CDR2 (germline): MNHNY, SVGAGI (reference sequence). The CDR3 length is 13 residues. Here the CDR3 reads CASKVGGLGEQYF. CDR3 in DNA: TGTGCCAGTAAAGTAGGGGGGCTCGGCGAGCAGTACTTC.

This clonotype appeared a few times. The chain is built from TRBV27 and TRBJ2-1, with D perhaps matching TRBD1 (6 bases). The end of the DNA aligns better with TRBJ2-7, so the J call may be wrong. Per the germline V gene, CDR1 is MNHEY and CDR2 is SMNVEV (reference sequence). The length of the CDR3 is 14 residues. The CDR3 sequence is CASSFIGGPYEQYF. In nucleotides, the CDR3 is TGTGCCAGCAGTTTTATTGGGGGCCCCTACGAGCAGTACTTC.

This clonotype was detected only a few times. The chain has TRBV9 and TRBJ2-3; TRBD2 aligns across 12 bases. Per germline, CDR1 SGDLS and CDR2 YYNGEE. After removal of 0 bases from V and 3 bases from J, the junction contained 5 bases not matched to a gene. The CDR3 runs 17 residues. The CDR3 here is CASSVGTSGVRTDTQYF. CDR3 coding DNA: TGTGCCAGCAGCGTAGGGACTAGCGGGGTTCGAACAGATACGCAGTATTTT.

V is TRBV7-9 and J is TRBJ2-5; 13 bases align to TRBD2. The germline gives CDR1 SEHNR, CDR2 FQNEAQ (reference sequence). J lost 5 bases, V lost 10 bases, and 7 bases had no gene match. The CDR3 extends over 14 amino acids. The CDR3 is CAITSGGALETQYF. The CDR3 region has the DNA TGTGCCATCACTAGCGGGGGGGCCCTGGAGACCCAGTACTTC.

V gene TRBV12-3 or TRBV12-4 combines with J gene TRBJ1-1; 11 bases match TRBD1. V shed 3 bases and J 10 bases; nucleotides not matched to a gene: 7. This CDR3 has 14 residues. This chain's CDR3 is CASSFRTGGTGAFF. DNA for the CDR3: TGTGCCAGCAGTTTTAGGACAGGGGGCACAGGAGCTTTCTTT.

This sequence joins TRBV6-2 or TRBV6-3 and TRBJ2-5; 7 positions match TRBD1. The J call may be incorrect, as the DNA end agrees better with TRBJ2-4. Germline V lookup: CDR1 MNHEY, CDR2 SVGEGT. The CDR3 covers 15 residues. The CDR3 sequence is CASSPSDRVKNIQYF. The CDR3 nucleotides are TGTGCCAGCAGCCCCTCCGACAGGGTGAAAAACATTCAGTACTTC.

V and J are TRBV29-1 and TRBJ2-7; no clear D gene. The CDR3 is 15 residues long. Trimming pared 4 bases from V and 2 bases from J, leaving 18 bases between. Germline V lookup: CDR1 SQVTM, CDR2 ANQGSEA. DNA of the CDR3: TGCAGCGTTGGTCGGAAGGGCCTACCTACCTACGAGCAGTACTTC. This codes for CSVGRKGLPTYEQYF.

The rearrangement uses TRBV3-1 and TRBJ2-3; either TRBD1 or TRBD2 may fit D (6 bases each). CDR1 and CDR2 (germline): LGHDT, YNNKEL (reference sequence). With 4 bases removed from V and 0 bases from J, the gap between germline ends came to 17 bases. The CDR3 has 17 amino acids. In nucleotides, the CDR3 is TGTGCCAGCAGCCTTCTTCGAGGGGGGCTTAGCACAGATACGCAGTATTTT. It specifies CASSLLRGGLSTDTQYF.

This clonotype was recorded a few times. The chain's CDR3 is CSVPGAASTDTQYF. In DNA form, the CDR3 reads TGCAGTGTCCCAGGGGCTGCTAGCACAGATACGCAGTATTTT. This chain uses TRBV20-1 with TRBJ2-3; possible D gene TRBD1, 6 bases. The CDR3 extends over 14 amino acids. The ends were cut back, 7 bases at V and 0 bases at J, with 14 bases in the middle. CDR1 is DFQATT, CDR2 SNEGSKA, per germline (reference sequence).

This chain joins TRBV20-1 and TRBJ2-3; a possible D gene is TRBD1 (5 bases). CDR3 length: 11 amino acids. Per germline, CDR1 DFQATT and CDR2 SNEGSKA (reference sequence). V dropped 8 bases and J dropped 5 bases, with 11 bases sitting between them. The CDR3 sequence: CSSQGLDTQYF. The CDR3 DNA follows: TGCAGTTCGCAGGGTTTAGATACGCAGTATTTT.

This clonotype was seen many times. The rearrangement links TRBV28 to TRBJ2-4; D remains ambiguous. The CDR3 spans 14 residues. V shed 6 bases and J shed 0 bases, with 9 bases lying between them. The germline V gene encodes CDR1 MDHEN and CDR2 SYDVKM. The chain's CDR3 is CASRRPLAKNIQYF. The DNA for the CDR3 is TGTGCCAGCAGGCGACCCTTAGCCAAAAACATTCAGTACTTC.

This clonotype appeared a few times. The V call is TRBV29-1, the J call TRBJ2-7; 8 bases are a match to TRBD2. The CDR3 runs to 14 residues. V trimming: 1 base; J trimming: 8 bases; junction bases outside the gene matches: 10. CDR1 and CDR2 (germline): SQVTM, ANQGSEA. CDR3 coding DNA: TGCAGCGTTGAAGTCCGGGGACTAGTTCGGAAGCAGTACTTC. Amino acids: CSVEVRGLVRKQYF.

The chain combines TRBV25-1 with TRBJ2-5; TRBD1 matches at 8 bases. V dropped 3 bases and J dropped 6; count of bases not matched to a gene: 6. Germline loops: CDR1 MGHDK, CDR2 SYGVNS. The CDR3 extends over 14 amino acids. The CDR3 protein is CASSDPTGGQTQYF. The CDR3 coding sequence is TGTGCCAGCAGTGATCCTACAGGGGGGCAGACCCAGTACTTC.

This clonotype was detected only a few times. This rearrangement joins TRBV20-1 to TRBJ2-3; TRBD2 matches at 12 bases. The CDR3 is 15 residues long. Germline V gene sequence: CDR1 DFQATT, CDR2 SNEGSKA (reference sequence). V trimming: 6 bases; J trimming: 5 bases; junction bases outside the gene matches: 9. CDR3 nucleotide sequence: TGCAGTGCGGGCGCTAGCGGGGGGGCCCGAGATACGCAGTATTTT. This translates into CSAGASGGARDTQYF.